The 5 T cell receptor beta chains reported below all come from one sample, sequenced in a study of PD-1 blockade in classical Hodgkin lymphoma. Time point reported: newly diagnosed, previously untreated cHL patient sample. Researchers used magnetic negative selection to pull out pure CD4+ T cells from thawed PBMCs. Profiling relied on immunoSEQ multiplex PCR, and the TCRdb table lists in-frame clones only, not all of them. The table records around 31,000 clones, around 89% of them present only once. The sample consisted of CD4+ T cells from blood. The receptor set was obtained from a human donor with classical Hodgkin lymphoma.

This chain connects TRBV11-3 to TRBJ2-5; 7 positions agree with TRBD1. Per germline, CDR1 SGHNT and CDR2 YENEEA. Trimming at V came to 3 bases and at J to 4 bases, leaving 5 bases not matched to a gene. The CDR3 loop spans 14 amino acids. Written as DNA, the CDR3 is TGTGCCAGCAGCTTGACAGGGTCCCGAGAGACCCAGTACTTC. Translation gives CASSLTGSRETQYF.

This clone has just one count. The genes are TRBV2 and TRBJ2-1; 8 bases align to TRBD1. This CDR3 region has 14 residues. CDR1 and CDR2 (germline): SNHLY, FYNNEI. J was trimmed by 9 bases and V by 5 bases; bases with no gene match: 9. The DNA of the CDR3 is TGTGCCAGCAGTTCGGACAGGGCGGCGGGTGAGCAGTTCTTC. Encoded protein: CASSSDRAAGEQFF.

The genes are TRBV6-6 and TRBJ1-1; 10 positions agree with TRBD1. The V gene end was trimmed by 4 bases and the J gene end by 3 bases; junction bases not matched to a gene: 2. Per germline, CDR1 MNHNY and CDR2 SVGAGI (reference sequence). CDR3 length: 14 residues. CDR3 in amino acids: CASSFGTGDTEAFF. In DNA form, the CDR3 reads TGTGCCAGCAGTTTCGGGACAGGGGACACTGAAGCTTTCTTT.

The chain joins TRBV5-5 to TRBJ2-1; D is ambiguous. Trimming left V 6 bases short and J 4 bases short, with 5 bases between. The germline gives CDR1 SGHKS, CDR2 YYEKEE (reference sequence). The CDR3 consists of 11 residues. CDR3 in amino acids: CASNSYNEQFF. The CDR3 nucleotides read TGTGCCAGCAACAGTTACAATGAGCAGTTCTTC. The complete variable domain, with remaining parts taken from reference TRBV5-5 and TRBJ2-1, reads DAGVTQSPTHLIKTRGQQVTLRCSPISGHKSVSWYQQVLGQGPQFIFQYYEKEERGRGNFPDRFSARQFPNYSSELNVNALLLGDSALYLCASNSYNEQFFGPGTRLTVL.

This rearrangement joins TRBV19 to TRBJ2-1; TRBD2 aligns across 13 bases. V was pared by 5 bases and J by 8 bases, with 9 bases of the junction left unmatched. The CDR3 consists of 16 residues. CDR1 is LNHDA and CDR2 is SQIVND in the germline V gene (reference sequence). CDR3 residues: CASSRGTSGREDEQFF. CDR3 coding DNA: TGTGCCAGTAGTCGAGGAACTAGCGGGAGGGAGGATGAGCAGTTCTTC.